The 6 T cell receptor beta chains listed next were all sequenced from one sample in a study of T cells in localized non-small cell lung cancer. The protocol was immunoSEQ multiplex PCR, while the TCRdb copy is restricted to in-frame clones and leaves out a portion. The data show around 3,000 clones, about 25% seen once. This specimen was lung tumor tissue, taken before any cancer treatment. Every receptor here comes from a male donor aged 60 or older with stage III lung adenocarcinoma.

Comments on this clone: The junction differs from germline at one of its ends, possibly a read error. The chain recombines TRBV29-1 with TRBJ2-7; D is perhaps TRBD1 or TRBD2 (6 bases each). The V gene's germline CDR1 is SQVTM and CDR2 ANQGSEA. The CDR3 is 12 amino acids. The CDR3 here is CSVGGATDQMDF. The CDR3 DNA reads TGCAGCGTTGGGGGGGCTACCGATCAAATGGACTTC.

DNA of the CDR3: TGTGCCAGCAACCAGGGACTACAAATTAGCACAGATACGCAGTATTTT. It yields the protein CASNQGLQISTDTQYF. The rearrangement joins TRBV6-8 to TRBJ2-3, with TRBD2 matching over 7 bases. CDR3 size: 16 residues. With V trimmed by 7 bases and J by 0 bases, 10 bases remained unmatched. Germline-derived CDR1 and CDR2 are MNHGY and SAAAGT.

The gene calls are TRBV19 and TRBJ2-3, with TRBD2 matching over 10 bases. There are 16 residues in the CDR3. Germline V gene lookup returns CDR1 LNHDA and CDR2 SQIVND (reference sequence). The V gene end was trimmed by 3 bases and the J gene end by 2 bases; junction bases not matched to a gene: 5. DNA for the CDR3: TGTGCCAGTAGTATTTCGACTAGCGGGTACACAGATACGCAGTATTTT. Its protein product is CASSISTSGYTDTQYF.

This clone was detected many times. The V gene is TRBV1, the J gene TRBJ1-2; TRBD1 is the table's D call and was not checked against the DNA. TRBV1 is marked as a pseudogene. The CDR3 sequence is 17 residues long. The CDR3 reads CASSQTPDSEPNYGYTF. Here the CDR3 DNA reads TGCGCCAGCAGCCAGACACCCGACAGCGAACCTAACTATGGCTACACCTTC.

The chain recombines TRBV6-8 with TRBJ1-5; 9 nucleotides match TRBD1. The germline gives CDR1 MNHGY, CDR2 SAAAGT. CDR3 length equals 15 residues. V gave up 5 bases and J gave up 5 bases; unmatched junction bases: 7. The CDR3 DNA reads as TGTGCCAGCAGTCCCATGACAGGGGGGGATCAGCCCCAGCATTTT. Encoded protein: CASSPMTGGDQPQHF.

This clone was recorded a few times. The chain recombines TRBV28 with TRBJ2-3; D remains ambiguous. Germline-derived CDR1 and CDR2 are MDHEN and SYDVKM. Trimming took 7 bases from V and 4 from J, leaving 15 bases between them. The CDR3 consists of 14 residues. This chain's CDR3 is CASTDYTRADTQYF. The DNA of the CDR3 is TGTGCCAGCACCGATTATACCCGGGCAGATACGCAGTATTTT.